The 26 T cell receptor beta chains in this list originate from one sample, sequenced in a study of blood T cells in healthy people across ages. A sample-barcoded 5' primer and a J-beta primer mix were used in a second PCR of about 7 to 12 cycles. MiXCR, applied by TCRdb to the 5' RACE reads, yields one record per CDR3 protein. The repertoire holds approximately 830,000 distinct CDR3 sequences, 55% to 65% seen once, with roughly 26% in the top ten. The sequencing input was blood. These receptors originate from a man aged 25 to 45 in good health.

The chain couples TRBV12-3 or TRBV12-4 to TRBJ2-3; weak D call: TRBD1 (6 bases). This CDR3 is built from 16 residues. V was trimmed by 6 bases and J by 3 bases, leaving 19 bases between them. The CDR3 protein is CASSLPFTQGTDTQYF. The CDR3, as DNA: TGTGCCAGCAGCCTACCCTTCACACAGGGAACAGATACGCAGTATTTT.

The rearrangement links TRBV4-3 to TRBJ2-1; perhaps TRBD2 as D (7 bases). The CDR3 has 14 residues. Germline assignment: CDR1 LGHNA and CDR2 YSLEER. With 0 bases removed from V and 9 bases from J, the gap between germline ends came to 12 bases. This CDR3 is CASSQDKGGREQFF. CDR3 nucleotide sequence: TGCGCCAGCAGCCAAGATAAGGGGGGGCGTGAGCAGTTCTTC.

The chain recombines TRBV5-1 with TRBJ2-2, with no clear D. The CDR3 loop spans 15 amino acids. CDR1 and CDR2 (germline): SGHRS, YFSETQ. Trimming stripped 1 base from V and 6 bases from J, with 13 bases between. The CDR3, as DNA: TGCGCCAGCAGCTTGATTGGCTATAATTCCGGGGAGCTGTTTTTT. It specifies CASSLIGYNSGELFF.

The chain links TRBV3-1 to TRBJ2-1, with D unresolved. The germline gives CDR1 LGHDT, CDR2 YNNKEL (reference sequence). The V end was cut by 2 bases, the J end by 6 bases, with 14 bases between. This CDR3 is built from 15 residues. Written as DNA, the CDR3 is TGTGCCAGCAGCCAACTAGACAAACGGGCCAATGAGCAGTTCTTC. Encoded protein: CASSQLDKRANEQFF.

The rearrangement links TRBV11-2 to TRBJ1-6; unclear D gene. V was clipped by 2 bases and J by 5 bases, with 16 bases between them. This CDR3 has 17 residues. Germline CDR1 SGHAT, CDR2 FQNNGV. CDR3 coding DNA: TGTGCCAGCAGCTTAATGGGCCTAAGGCAGAATAATTCACCCCTCCACTTT. It specifies CASSLMGLRQNNSPLHF.

The rearrangement joins TRBV2 to TRBJ2-3, with 7 bases matching TRBD2. The V segment lost 4 bases and the J segment 0 bases; nucleotides outside the gene matches: 10. The length of the CDR3 is 17 residues. Germline CDR1 is SNHLY and CDR2 is FYNNEI. The CDR3 DNA follows: TGTGCCAGCAGTGGTCCAGCGGGGCCCTCTAGCACAGATACGCAGTATTTT. Its translation is CASSGPAGPSSTDTQYF.

The CDR3 loop reads CASSDGGQPSTDTQYF. The CDR3 DNA reads as TGTGCCAGCAGTGATGGTGGACAGCCGAGCACAGATACGCAGTATTTT. The rearrangement uses TRBV25-1 and TRBJ2-3; possible D gene TRBD1, 6 bases. The CDR3 consists of 16 residues. CDR1 is MGHDK and CDR2 is SYGVNS in the germline V gene. V lost 3 bases and J lost 0, with 13 bases in between.

The gene calls are TRBV9 and TRBJ2-1; D may be TRBD1 or TRBD2 (5 bases each). Germline values: CDR1 SGDLS, CDR2 YYNGEE. There are 15 residues in the CDR3. V was clipped by 2 bases and J by 8 bases, with 17 bases between them. In DNA form, the CDR3 reads TGTGCCAGCAGCGTGGGGGTTCTAGGAGAGGATGAGCAGTTCTTC. Residues: CASSVGVLGEDEQFF.

The gene calls are TRBV21-1 and TRBJ2-7; the table's D call TRBD1 went unverified against the DNA. TRBV21-1 is tagged as a pseudogene. This CDR3 contains 20 residues. The CDR3 coding sequence is TGTGCCAGCAGCAAAGCCCCTCGGACAGGATGGGGACTTGCTCTACGAGAGCAGTACTTC. Its translation is CASSKAPRTGWGLALREQYF.

The rearrangement uses TRBV15 and TRBJ1-1; no firm D call. The CDR3 totals 15 residues. CDR1 and CDR2 (germline): LNHNV, YYDKDF (reference sequence). V lost 4 bases and J lost 0, with 12 bases in between. The CDR3 bases are TGTGCCACCAGCACCCGGTGGCAGATGAACACTGAAGCTTTCTTT. This encodes CATSTRWQMNTEAFF.

The chain carries TRBV6-2 or TRBV6-3 and TRBJ2-5, with D hard to call. Germline V gives CDR1 MNHEY, CDR2 SVGEGT. V was cut by 6 bases and J by 5 bases, with 7 bases left in between. The CDR3 totals 11 residues. The CDR3 region is CASRPVETQYF. Written as DNA, the CDR3 is TGTGCCAGCAGACCGGTGGAGACCCAGTACTTC.

The chain carries TRBV20-1 and TRBJ1-5, with D possibly TRBD1 on 5 matching bases. The CDR3 is made up of 11 amino acids. Germline lookup yields CDR1 DFQATT and CDR2 SNEGSKA (reference sequence). Trimming left V 3 bases short and J 7 bases short, with 7 bases between. The DNA for the CDR3 is TGCAGTGCTAGGGGGCAACAGCCCCAGCATTTT. This encodes CSARGQQPQHF.

The V call is TRBV5-6, the J call TRBJ2-3; tentative D call: TRBD1 (7 bases). The CDR3 sequence is 17 residues long. In germline, CDR1 is SGHDT, CDR2 YYEEEE. Trimming cost V 2 bases and J 3 bases, with 19 bases left between them. DNA of the CDR3: TGTGCCAGCAGCTTCTACTACCGGAGGGGGCCGACAGATACGCAGTATTTT. Residues: CASSFYYRRGPTDTQYF.

J is TRBJ1-4 and V is TRBV7-9; D unclear. CDR3 length: 17 residues. V lost 1 base and J lost 8, with 20 bases in between. Germline-derived CDR1 and CDR2 are SEHNR and FQNEAQ (reference sequence). The CDR3 loop reads CASSLGDGSIAQEKLFF. CDR3 in DNA: TGTGCCAGCAGCTTAGGCGACGGCAGCATAGCGCAAGAAAAACTGTTTTTT.

The gene calls are TRBV7-9 and TRBJ1-5; D is unresolved. Germline CDR1 is SEHNR and CDR2 is FQNEAQ (reference sequence). The CDR3 is 14 residues long. V lost 4 bases and J lost 4, with 11 bases in between. The CDR3 coding sequence is TGTGCCAGCAGCTCCCGCGACAAGAATCAGCCCCAGCATTTT. This gives the protein CASSSRDKNQPQHF. The variable domain in full, with the rest retrieved from reference TRBV7-9 and TRBJ1-5, is DTGVSQNPRHKITKRGQNVTFRCDPISEHNRLYWYRQTLGQGPEFLTYFQNEAQLEKSRLLSDRFSAERPKGSFSTLEIQRTEQGDSAMYLCASSSRDKNQPQHFGDGTRLSIL.

This sequence joins TRBV20-1 and TRBJ2-3, with D tentatively TRBD2 (5 bases). This CDR3 has 15 amino acids. Deletions cut 2 bases from V and 1 base from J, with 13 bases between. Germline V lookup: CDR1 DFQATT, CDR2 SNEGSKA (reference sequence). In nucleotides, the CDR3 is TGCAGTGCTAGATCGGGCCACGGGGGCACAGATACGCAGTATTTT. This gives the protein CSARSGHGGTDTQYF.

This chain joins TRBV28 and TRBJ2-3; D is undetermined. The CDR3 extends over 13 amino acids. Trimming took off 4 bases at V and 2 bases at J, with 7 bases between the two ends. Germline V gene sequence: CDR1 MDHEN, CDR2 SYDVKM. The CDR3 reads CASSSPDTDTQYF. CDR3 bases: TGTGCCAGCAGTTCCCCAGACACAGATACGCAGTATTTT.

Here the CDR3 reads CAWSRQPPSEAFF. CDR3 nucleotides: TGTGCCTGGTCCCGACAGCCCCCCAGTGAAGCTTTCTTT. The J gene is TRBJ1-1, the V gene TRBV30; D is perhaps TRBD1 (5 bases). The CDR3 contains 13 residues. Looked up from germline, CDR1 is GTSNPN and CDR2 is SVGIG (reference sequence). The germline V and J ends were trimmed by 5 bases and 7 bases, with 17 bases remaining between them.

The CDR3 loop is CAISAQGATTDTQYF. The CDR3 nucleotides read TGTGCCATCAGTGCCCAGGGGGCGACGACAGATACGCAGTATTTT. The chain uses TRBV10-3 and TRBJ2-3; 8 positions match TRBD1. This CDR3 region has 15 residues. Germline V CDR1 and CDR2: ENHRY, SYGVKD. Unmatched junction bases numbered 6, after V lost 4 bases and J lost 3 bases.

The rearrangement joins TRBV6-1 to TRBJ2-7; TRBD1 aligns across 10 bases. The CDR3 is 13 residues long. Germline V gene sequence: CDR1 MNHNS, CDR2 SASEGT. V shed 7 bases, J shed 4 bases, and the junction held 4 bases outside the gene matches. The CDR3 region is CASMLDRGYEQYF. The CDR3 nucleotides read TGTGCCAGCATGCTGGACAGGGGGTACGAGCAGTACTTC.

The V call is TRBV7-2, the J call TRBJ2-1, with a weak D call TRBD1 (6 bases). The germline V and J ends were trimmed by 1 base and 3 bases, with 10 bases remaining between them. This CDR3 has 15 residues. CDR1 is SGHTA and CDR2 is FQGNSA in the germline V gene. CDR3 sequence reads: CASSLVQGHYNEQFF. CDR3 coding DNA: TGTGCCAGCAGCTTAGTACAGGGTCACTACAATGAGCAGTTCTTC.

V usage is TRBV15 and J usage is TRBJ2-1, with a possible D match to TRBD2 (7 bases). The CDR3 runs to 16 residues. Germline values: CDR1 LNHNV, CDR2 YYDKDF (reference sequence). V was cut by 0 bases and J by 2 bases, with 11 bases left in between. This CDR3 reads CATSREGGGAYNEQFF. CDR3 coding DNA: TGTGCCACCAGCAGAGAAGGGGGGGGGGCCTACAATGAGCAGTTCTTC.

This clonotype was seen a handful of times. The chain combines TRBV11-1 with TRBJ2-7, with D possibly being TRBD1 (7 bases). Germline loops: CDR1 SGHAT, CDR2 FQDESV (reference sequence). CDR3 length equals 16 residues. V gave up 4 bases and J gave up 3 bases, with 19 bases separating them. CDR3 protein: CASSSFGGGGNYEQYF. CDR3 bases: TGTGCCAGCAGCTCCTTCGGAGGGGGCGGAAACTACGAGCAGTACTTC.

V and J are TRBV20-1 and TRBJ2-5; D not resolved. CDR3 size: 13 residues. Trimming removed 7 bases at V and 5 bases at J, with 17 bases between. Germline loops: CDR1 DFQATT, CDR2 SNEGSKA (reference sequence). CDR3 bases: TGCAGTGTTAAATCAACTTTGTCCGAGACCCAGTACTTC. Translating gives CSVKSTLSETQYF.

This rearrangement joins TRBV7-2 to TRBJ2-7; 9 positions match TRBD2. CDR1 is SGHTA, CDR2 FQGNSA, per germline. There are 17 residues in the CDR3. V lost 1 base to trimming and J lost 7 bases; unmatched junction nucleotides: 14. The CDR3 here is CASSLVGGTSLHQEQYF. The CDR3 coding sequence is TGTGCCAGCAGCTTAGTAGGGGGGACTAGCTTACACCAAGAGCAGTACTTC. The full variable domain, in which reference TRBV7-2 and TRBJ2-7 provide the parts outside the CDR3, is GAGVSQSPSNKVTEKGKDVELRCDPISGHTALYWYRQSLGQGLEFLIYFQGNSAPDKSGLPSDRFSAERTGGSVSTLTIQRTQQEDSAVYLCASSLVGGTSLHQEQYFGPGTRLTVT.

This chain uses TRBV2 with TRBJ2-1; TRBD2 matches 10 bases. The V gene end was trimmed by 10 bases and the J gene end by 2 bases; junction bases not matched to a gene: 5. This CDR3 region has 14 residues. Germline V gene data show CDR1 as SNHLY and CDR2 as FYNNEI. The CDR3 DNA reads as TGTGCCATTAGTAGCGGGGGGCCCTACAATGAGCAGTTCTTC. Protein sequence: CAISSGGPYNEQFF.